A selection of T cell receptor beta chains follows, all from one sample in a study of CD8 T cells in Susac syndrome. TCRdb reanalysed the immunoSEQ multiplex PCR reads using MiXCR and keeps one entry per CDR3 protein. The sample includes 160,000 or so distinct CDR3 sequences, around 96% of them seen just once. Sequencing was done on a sample of CD8+ T cells from PBMCs. These TCRs come from a human donor with multiple sclerosis. The conserved cysteine and the conserved F or W are not part of the CDR3 here.

v_gene,j_gene,len,CDR3aa
TRBV20-1,TRBJ2-7,12,SAPRQRTSYEQY
TRBV27,TRBJ1-5,14,ASSLSGAGANQPQH
TRBV20-1,TRBJ2-7,15,SARDDYSSNYIYEQY
TRBV7-2,TRBJ2-7,12,ASSFRDRTYEQY
TRBV29-1,TRBJ1-2,12,SVDATGWPYGYT
TRBV5-1,TRBJ2-1,11,ASSFYPRNEQF
TRBV15,TRBJ1-5,15,ATSRVRGAYSNQPQH
TRBV19,TRBJ1-6,13,ASSISLGRNSPLH
TRBV6-5,TRBJ2-7,13,ASSYSNGPLNEQY
TRBV29-1,TRBJ2-7,11,SVEKRGSYEQY
TRBV9,TRBJ2-4,13,ASSVGTGAKNIQY
TRBV18,TRBJ2-7,13,ASSVTSGRTYEQY
TRBV27,TRBJ2-1,12,ASSLRRGDNEQF
TRBV3-1,TRBJ2-1,12,VSSFGTSNNEQF
TRBV7-9,TRBJ2-2,14,ASSHHTSGGTGELF
TRBV2,TRBJ1-2,11,ASIKGLTYGYT
TRBV12-3/TRBV12-4,TRBJ2-2,14,ASIPGGASNTGELF
TRBV7-9,TRBJ2-4,15,ASSLAAPAGGRYIQY
TRBV3-1,TRBJ2-6,16,ASSQLNIGDSGANVLT
TRBV7-9,TRBJ2-1,13,ASSPYSGASNEQF
TRBV20-1,TRBJ2-1,12,SAREDISYNEQF
TRBV29-1,TRBJ2-6,12,SALQGSGANVLT
TRBV29-1,TRBJ1-2,10,SVVEVNYGYT
TRBV4-1,TRBJ1-5,15,ASSQDEPDRSYQPQH
TRBV20-1,TRBJ2-1,14,SAPHPGQRSYNEQF
TRBV13,TRBJ2-1,11,ASTGGADNEQF
TRBV6-1,TRBJ2-5,16,ASREPGQGSAWKETQY
TRBV7-9,TRBJ2-7,14,ASSSTGQGVHYEQY
TRBV14,TRBJ2-7,14,ASSQGLGRGSNEQY
TRBV12-3/TRBV12-4,TRBJ1-1,11,ASSFVVNTEAF
TRBV29-1,TRBJ1-2,10,SVEGRGEGYT
TRBV14,TRBJ2-1,15,ASSQKPPGPNYNEQF
TRBV19,TRBJ1-6,14,ASSIGTESYNSPLH
TRBV27,TRBJ2-7,11,ASSPTLWYEQY
TRBV1,TRBJ1-5,14,TSSQDADLSNQPQH
TRBV7-9,TRBJ2-7,12,ASMGAPQFYEQY
TRBV4-3,TRBJ2-1,11,ASGPGAFNEQF
TRBV27,TRBJ2-3,14,ASSLSRGAFTDTQY
TRBV27,TRBJ2-5,11,ATQGGYQETQY